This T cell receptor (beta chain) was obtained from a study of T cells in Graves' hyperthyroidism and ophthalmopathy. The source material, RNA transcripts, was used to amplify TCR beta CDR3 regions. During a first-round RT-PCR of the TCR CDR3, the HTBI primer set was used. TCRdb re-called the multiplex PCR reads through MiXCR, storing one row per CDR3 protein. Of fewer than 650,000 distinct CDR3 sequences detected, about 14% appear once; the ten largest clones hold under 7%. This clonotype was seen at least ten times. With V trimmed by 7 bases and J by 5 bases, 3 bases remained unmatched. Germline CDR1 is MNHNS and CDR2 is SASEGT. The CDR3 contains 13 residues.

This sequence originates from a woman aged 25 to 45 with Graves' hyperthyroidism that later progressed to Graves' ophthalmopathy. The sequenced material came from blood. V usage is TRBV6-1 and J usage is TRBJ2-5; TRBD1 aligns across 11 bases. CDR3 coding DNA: TGTGCCAGCAAGGACAGGGGGCCGGAGACCCAGTACTTC. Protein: CASKDRGPETQYF.